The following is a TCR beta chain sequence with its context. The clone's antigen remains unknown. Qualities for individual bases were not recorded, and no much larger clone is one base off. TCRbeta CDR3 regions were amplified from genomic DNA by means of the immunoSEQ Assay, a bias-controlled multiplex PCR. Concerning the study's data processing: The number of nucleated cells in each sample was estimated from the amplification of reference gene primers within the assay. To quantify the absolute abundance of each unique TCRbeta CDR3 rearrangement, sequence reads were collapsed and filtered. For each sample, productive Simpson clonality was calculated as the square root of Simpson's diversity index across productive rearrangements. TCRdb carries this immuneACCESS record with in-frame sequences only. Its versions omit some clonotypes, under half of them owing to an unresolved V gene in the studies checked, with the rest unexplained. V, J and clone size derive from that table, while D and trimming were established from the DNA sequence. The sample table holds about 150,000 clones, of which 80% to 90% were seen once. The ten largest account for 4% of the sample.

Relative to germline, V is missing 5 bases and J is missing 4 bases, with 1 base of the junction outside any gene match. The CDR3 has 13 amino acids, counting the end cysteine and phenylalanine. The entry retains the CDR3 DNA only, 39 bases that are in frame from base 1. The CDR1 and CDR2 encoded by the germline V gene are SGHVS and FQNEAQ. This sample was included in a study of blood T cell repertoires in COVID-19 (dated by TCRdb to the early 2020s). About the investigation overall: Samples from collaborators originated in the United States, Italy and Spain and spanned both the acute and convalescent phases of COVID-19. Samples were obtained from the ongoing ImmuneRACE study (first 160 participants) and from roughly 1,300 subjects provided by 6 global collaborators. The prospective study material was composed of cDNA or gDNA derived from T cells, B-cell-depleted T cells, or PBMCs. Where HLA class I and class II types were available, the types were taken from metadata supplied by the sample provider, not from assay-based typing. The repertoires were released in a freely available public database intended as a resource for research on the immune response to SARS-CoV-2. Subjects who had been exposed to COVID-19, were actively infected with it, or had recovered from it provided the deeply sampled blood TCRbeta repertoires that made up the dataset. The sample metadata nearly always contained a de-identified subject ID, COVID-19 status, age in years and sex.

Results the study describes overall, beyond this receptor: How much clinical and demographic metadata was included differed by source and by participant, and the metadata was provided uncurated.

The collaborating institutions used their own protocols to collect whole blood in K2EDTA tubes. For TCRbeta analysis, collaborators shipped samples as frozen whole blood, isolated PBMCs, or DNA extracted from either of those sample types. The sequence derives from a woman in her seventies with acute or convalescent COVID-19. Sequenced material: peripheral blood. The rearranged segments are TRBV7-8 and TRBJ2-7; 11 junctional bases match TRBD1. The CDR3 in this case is CASSRDRGYEQYF. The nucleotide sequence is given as TGTGCCAGCAGCCGGGACAGGGGGTACGAGCAGTACTTC. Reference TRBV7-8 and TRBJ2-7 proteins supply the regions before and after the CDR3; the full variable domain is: GAGVSQSPRYKVAKRGQDVALRCDPISGHVSLFWYQQALGQGPEFLTYFQNEAQLDKSGLPSDRFFAERPEGSVSTLKIQRTQQEDSAVYLCASSRDRGYEQYFGPGTRLTVT.